This TCR beta chain originates from a study of T cell changes during pregnancy in multiple sclerosis. Some clones are missing from TCRdb's copy, which holds only in-frame ones; the method was immunoSEQ multiplex PCR. The table has approximately 70,000 clones, about 92% seen once. This CDR3 contains 13 residues. Germline CDR1 SGHVS, CDR2 FNYEAQ. J lost 8 bases, V lost 1 base, and 1 base had no gene match. The sequence was obtained from a female donor with multiple sclerosis, enrolled in a pregnancy study. The starting material was peripheral blood, obtained after pregnancy. The chain joins TRBV7-6 to TRBJ1-2; 10 nucleotides agree with TRBD1. This chain's CDR3 is CASSLGQGAGYTF. In nucleotides, the CDR3 is TGTGCCAGCAGCTTAGGACAGGGGGCCGGCTACACCTTC.